This T cell receptor beta chain derives from a study of spatial heterogeneity in lung cancer. About the research overall: Alpha-chain sequences were consistently detected in smaller numbers than beta-chain sequences. Mean representation of each unique TCR and UMI combination in the raw reads exceeded 8.5 occurrences.

Findings of the study overall: Ubiquitous expanded tumor TCRs surfaced in blood more at resection than they did at follow-up.

On this clonotype: Its specificity is unknown.

CDR1 is SGHNT and CDR2 is YYREEE in the germline V gene (reference sequence). CDR3 length: 15 residues. Trimming cost V 5 bases and J 0 bases; bases outside gene matches: 4. TCRdb re-called the 5' RACE reads through MiXCR, storing one row per CDR3 protein. Altogether under 13,000 distinct CDR3 sequences are present, around a quarter being singletons, with the ten largest covering roughly 30%. Time point here: sample taken at primary tumor resection. Researchers sequenced whole RNA taken from tumor, nontumor lung or frozen PBMC without sorting. The cohort: over 65 early-stage, untreated non-small cell lung cancer patients.

This material consisted of PBMCs, taken at surgery. This rearrangement joins TRBV5-4 to TRBJ2-2; 7 bases are shared with TRBD1. This sequence originates from a female donor with early-stage non-small cell lung cancer. The CDR3 reads CASRVQGANTGELFF. Here the CDR3 DNA reads TGTGCCAGCAGGGTTCAGGGGGCGAACACCGGGGAGCTGTTTTTT.